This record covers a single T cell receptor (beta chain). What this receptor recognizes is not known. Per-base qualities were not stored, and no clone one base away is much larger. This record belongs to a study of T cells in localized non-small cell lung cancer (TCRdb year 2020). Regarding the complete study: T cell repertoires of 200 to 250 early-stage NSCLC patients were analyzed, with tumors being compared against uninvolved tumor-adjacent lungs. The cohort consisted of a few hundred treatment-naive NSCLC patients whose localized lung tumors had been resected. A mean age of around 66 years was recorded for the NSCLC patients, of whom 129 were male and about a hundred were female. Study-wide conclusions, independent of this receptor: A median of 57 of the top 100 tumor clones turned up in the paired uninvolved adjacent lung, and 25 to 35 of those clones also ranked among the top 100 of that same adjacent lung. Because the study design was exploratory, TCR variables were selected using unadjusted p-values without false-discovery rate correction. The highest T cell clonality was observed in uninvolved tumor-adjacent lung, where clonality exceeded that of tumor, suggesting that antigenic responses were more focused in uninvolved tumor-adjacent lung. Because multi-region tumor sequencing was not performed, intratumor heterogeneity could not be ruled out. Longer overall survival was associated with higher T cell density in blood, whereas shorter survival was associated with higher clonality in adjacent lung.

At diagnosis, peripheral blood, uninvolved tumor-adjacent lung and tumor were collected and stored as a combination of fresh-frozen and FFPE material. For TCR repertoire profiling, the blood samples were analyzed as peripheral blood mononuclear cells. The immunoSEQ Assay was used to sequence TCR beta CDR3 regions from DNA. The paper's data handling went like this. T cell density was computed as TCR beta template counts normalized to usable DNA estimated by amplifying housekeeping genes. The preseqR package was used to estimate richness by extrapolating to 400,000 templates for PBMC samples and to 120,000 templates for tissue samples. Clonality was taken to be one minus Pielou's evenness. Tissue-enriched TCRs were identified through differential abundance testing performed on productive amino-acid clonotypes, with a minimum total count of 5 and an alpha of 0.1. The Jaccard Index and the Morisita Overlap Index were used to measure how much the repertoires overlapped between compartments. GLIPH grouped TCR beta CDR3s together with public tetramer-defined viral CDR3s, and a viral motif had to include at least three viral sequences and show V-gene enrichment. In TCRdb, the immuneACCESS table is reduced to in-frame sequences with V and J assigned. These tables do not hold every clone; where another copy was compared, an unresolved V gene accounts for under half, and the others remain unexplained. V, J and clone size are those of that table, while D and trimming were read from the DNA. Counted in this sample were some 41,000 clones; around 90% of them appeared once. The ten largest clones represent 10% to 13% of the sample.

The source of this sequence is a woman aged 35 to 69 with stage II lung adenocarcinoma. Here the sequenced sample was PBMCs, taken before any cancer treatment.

The DNA reads TGTGCCAGCAGTTTAAACCTCGGGGGGGCCTTCGACATTCAGTACTTC. The encoded protein is CASSLNLGGAFDIQYF. Rearrangement joined TRBV28 to TRBJ2-4, and 8 bases in between align with TRBD2. V loses 2 bases at its end and J loses 8 bases; junction bases beyond the gene matches: 11. In the germline V gene, CDR1 corresponds to MDHEN and CDR2 to SYDVKM. The CDR3, from cysteine to phenylalanine, totals 16 residues. Of the read, only the CDR3 DNA is kept; its 48 bases are in frame from base 1. Reference TRBV28 and TRBJ2-4 proteins supply the regions before and after the CDR3; the full variable domain is: DVKVTQSSRYLVKRTGEKVFLECVQDMDHENMFWYRQDPGLGLRLIYFSYDVKMKEKGDIPEGYSVSREKKERFSLILESASTNQTSMYLCASSLNLGGAFDIQYFGAGTRLSVL.